These 29 T cell receptor beta chains came from one sample sequenced in a study of cytomegalovirus exposure and HLA in healthy donors. PCR primers comprised 60 Vbeta and 13 Jbeta primers. This table comes from immunoSEQ multiplex PCR, and its TCRdb copy is limited to in-frame clones, with some not included. Seen here are 83,000 or so clones, 60% to 80% observed once, and the top ten hold 6%. The sample was PBMCs. Source of these receptors: a female donor in good health and CMV-seronegative.

This clone appeared a single time. The rearrangement uses TRBV7-2 and TRBJ2-7; D gene uncertain. Trimming left V 3 bases short and J 2 bases short, with 2 bases between. There are 11 residues in the CDR3. Germline CDR1 is SGHTA and CDR2 is FQGNSA. CDR3 bases: TGTGCCAGCAGCTTCGCCTACGAGCAGTACTTC. Residues: CASSFAYEQYF.

This clone was seen once. This rearrangement joins TRBV5-4 to TRBJ1-2, with D possibly matching TRBD1 (5 bases). V gave up 4 bases and J gave up 4 bases, with 11 bases separating them. The CDR3 contains 13 residues. Germline assignment: CDR1 SGHNT and CDR2 YYREEE (reference sequence). The CDR3 sequence: CASSPPQGYGYTF. For the CDR3, the DNA is TGTGCCAGCAGCCCCCCCCAGGGCTATGGCTACACCTTC.

The J gene is TRBJ1-5, the V gene TRBV27; D not resolved. This CDR3 is 14 amino acids long. V was pared by 5 bases and J by 6 bases, with 14 bases between. The germline V gene encodes CDR1 MNHEY and CDR2 SMNVEV (reference sequence). This CDR3 reads CASSRVGTAQPQHF. The DNA of the CDR3 is TGTGCCAGCAGTCGAGTAGGTACAGCTCAGCCCCAGCATTTT.

The chain combines TRBV5-1 with TRBJ1-1; a weak D match, TRBD1 (6 bases). There are 18 residues in the CDR3. The V end was cut by 0 bases, the J end by 0 bases, with 18 bases between. CDR1 SGHRS and CDR2 YFSETQ come from the germline V gene. The CDR3 reads CASSLALRTGGLNTEAFF. The CDR3 DNA reads TGCGCCAGCAGCTTGGCGCTGAGGACGGGGGGCCTGAACACTGAAGCTTTCTTT.

J is TRBJ2-7 and V is TRBV7-2, with TRBD2 matching over 11 bases. Trimming at V came to 5 bases and at J to 6 bases, leaving 15 bases not matched to a gene. Germline V gives CDR1 SGHTA, CDR2 FQGNSA. This CDR3 is built from 17 residues. The CDR3 loop is CASSPLTWLTSGVEQYF. In nucleotides, the CDR3 is TGTGCCAGCAGCCCGCTTACGTGGTTGACTAGCGGGGTCGAGCAGTACTTC.

About this clone: Germline and junction disagree at one end, which may indicate a read error. This sequence joins TRBV7-9 and TRBJ2-7, with 11 bases matching TRBD1. Looked up from germline, CDR1 is SEHNR and CDR2 is FQNEAQ (reference sequence). The length of the CDR3 is 15 residues. The CDR3, as DNA: TGTTCCAGCAGCTTAGGGGGGACAGGGGGGTACGAGCAGTACTTC. It is translated as CSSSLGGTGGYEQYF.

The CDR3: CASNLPGQGAVSYTF. CDR3 nucleotide sequence: TGTGCCAGCAACCTCCCGGGACAGGGGGCGGTTAGCTACACCTTC. The V and J genes are TRBV28 and TRBJ1-2; 12 bases agree with TRBD1. Germline CDR1 MDHEN, CDR2 SYDVKM. The CDR3 loop spans 15 amino acids. J was trimmed by 9 bases and V by 7 bases; bases with no gene match: 12.

The chain recombines TRBV9 with TRBJ2-7; TRBD1 might be the D (5 bases). The CDR3 totals 14 residues. Looked up from germline, CDR1 is SGDLS and CDR2 is YYNGEE. Trimming cost V 5 bases and J 6 bases, with 18 bases left between them. The CDR3 sequence is CASSAQGSGAEQYF. In DNA, the CDR3 is TGTGCCAGCAGTGCTCAGGGATCTGGGGCCGAGCAGTACTTC.

This rearrangement joins TRBV10-3 to TRBJ2-7; TRBD2 aligns across 12 bases. The V gene end was trimmed by 10 bases and the J gene end by 2 bases; junction bases not matched to a gene: 6. The CDR3 sequence is 14 residues long. Germline V lookup: CDR1 ENHRY, CDR2 SYGVKD. CDR3 residues: CATSGRAETYEQYF. The CDR3 nucleotides read TGTGCCACTAGCGGGAGGGCTGAGACCTACGAGCAGTACTTC.

V is TRBV10-3 and J is TRBJ1-2; D unclear. The germline V gene encodes CDR1 ENHRY and CDR2 SYGVKD. CDR3 length: 14 residues. V was clipped by 3 bases and J by 8 bases, with 16 bases between them. The CDR3 reads CAISDNMAVAGYTF. The CDR3 DNA follows: TGTGCCATCAGTGATAACATGGCAGTAGCAGGCTACACCTTC.

The gene calls are TRBV5-1 and TRBJ2-5, with 8 positions matching TRBD1. Germline CDR1 is SGHRS and CDR2 is YFSETQ. J lost 2 bases, V lost 9 bases, and 9 bases had no gene match. The CDR3 length is 14 residues. CDR3 in DNA: TGCGCCACTACGACAGGGGAAGTTCAAGAGACCCAGTACTTC. Translated, it gives CATTTGEVQETQYF.

The chain carries TRBV19 and TRBJ2-5; tentative D call: TRBD2 (7 bases). From germline, CDR1 is LNHDA and CDR2 SQIVND (reference sequence). Trimming took 6 bases from V and 5 from J, leaving 13 bases between them. This CDR3 region has 13 residues. CDR3 residues: CASSGGLRETQYF. The CDR3 DNA reads TGTGCCAGTAGCGGGGGGCTTAGGGAGACCCAGTACTTC.

This sequence joins TRBV28 and TRBJ1-6, with 10 bases aligning to TRBD1. The CDR3 spans 14 residues. Germline trimming cut 10 bases from V and 6 bases from J; bases unmatched to any gene: 6. The V gene's germline CDR1 is MDHEN and CDR2 SYDVKM. CDR3 amino acids: CATRDRGRNSPLHF. The CDR3 DNA sequence: TGTGCCACTCGAGACAGGGGGCGTAATTCACCCCTCCACTTT.

The chain uses TRBV29-1 and TRBJ2-3; no firm D call. CDR3 size: 13 residues. V shed 4 bases and J shed 5 bases, with 13 bases lying between them. The germline V gene encodes CDR1 SQVTM and CDR2 ANQGSEA. The CDR3 sequence: CSVVATSGDTQYF. CDR3 coding DNA: TGCAGCGTTGTGGCGACCTCGGGAGATACGCAGTATTTT.

This clone appeared once. V usage is TRBV7-9 and J usage is TRBJ2-1; tentative D call: TRBD1 (6 bases). Germline V CDR1 and CDR2: SEHNR, FQNEAQ (reference sequence). V was clipped by 6 bases and J by 6 bases, with 9 bases between them. This CDR3 contains 12 residues. In nucleotides, the CDR3 is TGTGCCAGCAGAAAACAGGGCAATGAGCAGTTCTTC. Its translation: CASRKQGNEQFF.

The chain combines TRBV7-9 with TRBJ2-1; D is perhaps TRBD2 (5 bases). CDR1 is SEHNR, CDR2 FQNEAQ, per germline (reference sequence). CDR3 length: 13 amino acids. Trimming left V 2 bases short and J 7 bases short, with 9 bases between. Here the CDR3 DNA reads TGTGCCAGCAGCTTAAACGGGATTAATGAGCAGTTCTTC. Translating it yields CASSLNGINEQFF.

CDR3 protein: CASSQYPQGSLAVNEQFF. CDR3 DNA sequence: TGTGCCAGCAGCCAGTACCCCCAAGGTAGCCTAGCGGTCAATGAGCAGTTCTTC. V gene TRBV4-2 combines with J gene TRBJ2-1, with 7 positions matching TRBD2. J was trimmed by 6 bases and V by 3 bases; bases with no gene match: 17. The germline V gene has CDR1 LGHNA and CDR2 YNFKEQ. This CDR3 region has 18 residues.

The chain employs TRBV18 and TRBJ1-1; 11 nucleotides match TRBD1. This CDR3 is 14 amino acids long. V shed 4 bases, J shed 4 bases, and the junction held 2 bases outside the gene matches. The germline V gene encodes CDR1 KGHSH and CDR2 LQKENI. The CDR3 loop is CASSLGTGGTEAFF. DNA of the CDR3: TGTGCCAGCTCACTAGGGACAGGGGGCACTGAAGCTTTCTTT.

This sequence joins TRBV7-2 and TRBJ2-7, with 8 bases lining up with TRBD1. J gave up 12 bases and V 0 bases, and 22 bases lay outside the gene matches. Germline loops: CDR1 SGHTA, CDR2 FQGNSA. The CDR3 covers 18 residues. The CDR3 region is CASSLATLGQGPARSMYF. The DNA for the CDR3 is TGTGCCAGCAGCTTAGCGACTCTCGGACAGGGACCGGCTAGGTCTATGTACTTC. The full variable domain, completed using reference TRBV7-2 and TRBJ2-7, is GAGVSQSPSNKVTEKGKDVELRCDPISGHTALYWYRQSLGQGLEFLIYFQGNSAPDKSGLPSDRFSAERTGGSVSTLTIQRTQQEDSAVYLCASSLATLGQGPARSMYFGPGTRLTVT.

The chain joins TRBV2 to TRBJ2-7; 8 nucleotides align to TRBD2. The CDR3 length is 15 residues. Looked up from germline, CDR1 is SNHLY and CDR2 is FYNNEI. With 2 bases clipped from V and 1 base from J, the junction kept 4 bases outside the gene matches. The CDR3 nucleotides are TGTGCCAGCAGTGAACGGCCTAGCGGGTCCTACGAGCAGTACTTC. Amino acid sequence: CASSERPSGSYEQYF.

J is TRBJ1-6 and V is TRBV4-3; D may be TRBD1 (6 bases). The length of the CDR3 is 18 residues. Trimming cost V 0 bases and J 6 bases, with 18 bases left between them. The germline gives CDR1 LGHNA, CDR2 YSLEER. As DNA, the CDR3 is TGCGCCAGCAGCCAAGATATGAGGGGAACAGGGCTTAATTCACCCCTCCACTTT. It encodes CASSQDMRGTGLNSPLHF.

CDR3: CASSLWDRGYEQYF. As DNA, the CDR3 is TGTGCCAGCAGCTTATGGGACAGGGGCTACGAGCAGTACTTC. J is TRBJ2-7 and V is TRBV7-9; TRBD1 agrees at 10 bases. The CDR3 has 14 residues. Germline CDR1 SEHNR, CDR2 FQNEAQ (reference sequence). Unmatched junction bases numbered 1, after V lost 2 bases and J lost 3 bases.

The chain links TRBV7-9 to TRBJ1-5, with a weak D call TRBD1 (5 bases). Trimming stripped 5 bases from V and 2 bases from J, with 10 bases between. Germline CDR1 SEHNR, CDR2 FQNEAQ (reference sequence). The CDR3 loop spans 14 amino acids. CDR3 region: CASSQTGGNQPQHF. As DNA, the CDR3 is TGTGCCAGCAGCCAGACGGGGGGCAATCAGCCCCAGCATTTT.

This chain links TRBV7-2 with TRBJ2-7; 8 bases map to TRBD1. This CDR3 spans 14 amino acids. Germline CDR1 reads SGHTA; CDR2 reads FQGNSA. V shed 1 base, J shed 3 bases, and the junction held 2 bases outside the gene matches. The CDR3: CASSLGTGYYEQYF. The CDR3 DNA reads as TGTGCCAGCAGCTTAGGGACAGGGTACTACGAGCAGTACTTC.

This chain uses TRBV5-4 with TRBJ2-3, with TRBD1 matching 7 bases. This CDR3 contains 15 residues. V lost 3 bases, J lost 6 bases, and 10 bases stayed unmatched. CDR1 SGHNT and CDR2 YYREEE come from the germline V gene (reference sequence). CDR3 amino acids: CASSSPGQRLDTQYF. As DNA, the CDR3 is TGTGCCAGCAGCTCCCCGGGACAGAGGCTCGATACGCAGTATTTT.

V is TRBV5-8 and J is TRBJ2-1, with a possible D match to TRBD1 (5 bases). Deletions cut 2 bases from V and 9 bases from J, with 12 bases between. In germline, CDR1 is SGHTS, CDR2 YDEGEE. CDR3 size: 13 residues. DNA of the CDR3: TGTGCCAGCAGCTTACAGGTCGGTAGTGAGCAGTTCTTC. Its protein is CASSLQVGSEQFF.

The chain couples TRBV19 to TRBJ2-7; tentatively, D is TRBD2 (6 bases). Between the trimmed V and J ends, which lost 2 bases and 3 bases, there was a span of 11 bases. Germline V gene lookup returns CDR1 LNHDA and CDR2 SQIVND (reference sequence). The CDR3 loop spans 14 amino acids. The DNA for the CDR3 is TGTGCCAGTAGTATATGGAGGGCAAACTACGAGCAGTACTTC. Its protein is CASSIWRANYEQYF.

The rearrangement uses TRBV6-1 and TRBJ2-7; D remains unclear. The germline CDR1 and CDR2 sequences are MNHNS and SASEGT. Trimming shortened V by 3 bases and J by 6 bases, and 12 bases separated the two germline ends. The CDR3 has 13 residues. CDR3 in amino acids: CASSDGHGREQYF. The CDR3 DNA reads TGTGCCAGCAGTGATGGGCACGGTCGCGAGCAGTACTTC.

The chain couples TRBV9 to TRBJ2-1; TRBD2 aligns across 11 bases. Germline V CDR1 and CDR2: SGDLS, YYNGEE. The CDR3 spans 15 residues. After removal of 2 bases from V and 7 bases from J, the junction contained 5 bases not matched to a gene. This CDR3 is CASSVISGGANEQFF. DNA for the CDR3: TGTGCCAGCAGCGTGATTAGCGGGGGGGCGAATGAGCAGTTCTTC. The full variable domain, in which reference TRBV9 and TRBJ2-1 provide the parts outside the CDR3, is DSGVTQTPKHLITATGQRVTLRCSPRSGDLSVYWYQQSLDQGLQFLIQYYNGEERAKGNILERFSAQQFPDLHSELNLSSLELGDSALYFCASSVISGGANEQFFGPGTRLTVL.